This is a list of T cell receptor beta chains from one sample in a study of blood T cell repertoires in COVID-19. TCRdb's table, derived via immunoSEQ multiplex PCR, lists solely in-frame clones and lacks some. The sample holds hundreds of thousands of clones, 86% seen once. Sequencing was carried out using peripheral blood. The receptors were gathered from a woman younger than 45 with active or convalescent COVID-19. CDR3s include the opening cysteine and the closing phenylalanine or tryptophan. The D gene is left open where the match is weak. Where a row states a size, it is once, few, many or the class of an expanded clone; other rows omit it.

clone size,V gene,J gene,D gene,CDR3 protein,CDR3 DNA
NA,TRBV10-3,TRBJ2-3,TRBD1,CAISTGTGGTDTQYF,TGTGCCATCAGCACCGGGACAGGGGGCACAGATACGCAGTATTTT
NA,TRBV19,TRBJ1-4,NA,CASKNRATNEKLFF,TGTGCCAGCAAAAACAGGGCGACTAATGAAAAACTGTTTTTT
NA,TRBV28,TRBJ1-2,TRBD1,CASERYRDRVSNYGYTF,TGTGCCAGCGAGCGGTACCGGGACAGGGTTTCTAACTATGGCTACACCTTC
once,TRBV5-8,TRBJ2-1,TRBD2,CASTDRGAYNEQFF,TGTGCCAGCACCGATCGGGGGGCCTACAATGAGCAGTTCTTC
NA,TRBV5-1,TRBJ2-1,TRBD2,CASRPGGSTHNEQFF,TGCGCCAGCAGACCCGGGGGGAGTACGCACAATGAGCAGTTCTTC
NA,TRBV30,TRBJ1-4,NA,CAWSVSWGGSLFF,TGTGCCTGGAGTGTGTCTTGGGGCGGCTCGCTGTTTTTT
once,TRBV3-1/TRBV3-2,TRBJ1-3,NA,CASSQGPGTGNTIYF,TGTGCCAGCAGCCAAGGGCCAGGAACTGGAAACACCATATATTTT
NA,TRBV5-1,TRBJ1-1,TRBD1,CASSLDRGNTEAFF,TGCGCCAGCAGCTTGGACAGGGGGAACACTGAAGCTTTCTTT
few,TRBV19,TRBJ1-1,NA,CASSGTEPNTEAFF,TGTGCCAGTAGTGGCACCGAACCGAACACTGAAGCTTTCTTT
NA,TRBV6-1,TRBJ1-4,NA,CASSEEEGAGEKLFF,TGTGCCAGCAGTGAAGAGGAGGGCGCTGGGGAAAAACTGTTTTTT
NA,TRBV9,TRBJ1-1,TRBD1,CASSTGDANTEAFF,TGTGCCAGCAGCACAGGGGATGCGAACACTGAAGCTTTCTTT
NA,TRBV10-3,TRBJ1-6,NA,CAISESGGLGSPLHF,TGTGCCATCAGTGAGTCTGGAGGGCTCGGTTCACCCCTCCACTTT
few,TRBV12-5,TRBJ2-1,TRBD1,CASGLVRIQGDVSLSYNEQFF,TGTGCTAGTGGTTTGGTACGGATTCAGGGGGACGTTAGCCTCTCCTACAATGAGCAGTTCTTC
NA,TRBV6-6,TRBJ1-2,NA,CASFLQGTTDGYTF,TGTGCCAGCTTCCTTCAGGGGACGACAGATGGCTACACCTTC
NA,TRBV7-8,TRBJ1-1,NA,CASSPARANRITEAFF,TGTGCCAGCAGCCCAGCCAGGGCGAATCGGATAACTGAAGCTTTCTTT
NA,TRBV19,TRBJ1-2,NA,CATQSPGYPNYGYTF,TGTGCCACCCAATCCCCAGGTTACCCTAACTATGGCTACACCTTC